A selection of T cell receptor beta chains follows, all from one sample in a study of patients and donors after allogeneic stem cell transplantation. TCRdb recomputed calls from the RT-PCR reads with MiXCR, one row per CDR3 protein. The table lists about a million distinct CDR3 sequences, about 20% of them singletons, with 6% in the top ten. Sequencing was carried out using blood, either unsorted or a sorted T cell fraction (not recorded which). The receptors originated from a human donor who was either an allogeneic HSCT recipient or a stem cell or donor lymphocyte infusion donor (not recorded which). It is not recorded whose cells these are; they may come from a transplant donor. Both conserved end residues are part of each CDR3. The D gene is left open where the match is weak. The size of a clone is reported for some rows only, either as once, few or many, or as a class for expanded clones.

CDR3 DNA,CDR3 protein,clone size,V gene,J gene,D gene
TGCGCCAGCAGCTCCAGGACTAGCGGTTTAAGGACCCAGTACTTC,CASSSRTSGLRTQYF,few,TRBV5-1,TRBJ2-5,TRBD2
TGCGCCAGCAGCTTGGTGCCAGCGGGGAACACAGATACGCAGTATTTT,CASSLVPAGNTDTQYF,few,TRBV5-1,TRBJ2-3,TRBD2
TGCGCCAGCAGCCAAGAAGGGAGGGACCGTATCCACGAGCAGTACTTC,CASSQEGRDRIHEQYF,-,TRBV4-1,TRBJ2-7,TRBD2
TGTGCCAGCAGCCAGGCGTTGAGCAGCATCGATGAAAAACTGTTTTTT,CASSQALSSIDEKLFF,-,TRBV3-1,TRBJ1-4,-
TGCAGTGCTCCCAAGCGGGCAGGGACATACGAGCAGTACTTC,CSAPKRAGTYEQYF,-,TRBV20-1,TRBJ2-7,-
TGCAGCGTTGACTCTATGGCTAGCGGGAGTAGCACAGATACGCAGTATTTT,CSVDSMASGSSTDTQYF,-,TRBV29-1,TRBJ2-3,TRBD2
TGTGCCACCAGTTCAGGGGACTATGGCTACACCTTC,CATSSGDYGYTF,few,TRBV24-1,TRBJ1-2,-
TGCGCCAGCTCCGAGAGGGGTCATTTTAACTATGGCTACACCTTC,CASSERGHFNYGYTF,-,TRBV10-2,TRBJ1-2,-
TGTGCCAGCAGTTTAGTAAGGAAAAGGGAAAAACTGTTTTTT,CASSLVRKREKLFF,-,TRBV12-3/TRBV12-4,TRBJ1-4,-
TGTGCCAGCAGCCCCCGACACCCCTACGAGCAGTACTTC,CASSPRHPYEQYF,few,TRBV14,TRBJ2-7,-
TGTGCCAGCAGCGTAGGACAAGGTCTGGACTACGAGCAGTACTTC,CASSVGQGLDYEQYF,-,TRBV9,TRBJ2-7,-
TGTGCCAGCACAGACAAGACCGGCTATGGCTACACCTTC,CASTDKTGYGYTF,few,TRBV12-3/TRBV12-4,TRBJ1-2,-
TGTGCCAGCAGGGATTTGGCGAACGAGCAGTACTTC,CASRDLANEQYF,few,TRBV12-3/TRBV12-4,TRBJ2-7,-
TGTGCCAGCACCCGACAGGGGAGCAATCAGCCCCAGCATTTT,CASTRQGSNQPQHF,-,TRBV12-3/TRBV12-4,TRBJ1-5,TRBD1
TGTGCCAGCAGTTTCCCCCCTACTAGCGGGAGGTACAATGAGCAGTTCTTC,CASSFPPTSGRYNEQFF,many,TRBV12-3/TRBV12-4,TRBJ2-1,TRBD2
TGCGCCAGCAGCTCGAGACAGACCATGAACACTGAAGCTTTCTTT,CASSSRQTMNTEAFF,few,TRBV5-1,TRBJ1-1,-
TGTGCCACCAGCCGAGAGGGGGGAGGATACGAGCAGTACTTC,CATSREGGGYEQYF,many,TRBV15,TRBJ2-7,-
TGTGCCAGCAGTGGGGGAGGGGAAGAGACCCAGTACTTC,CASSGGGEETQYF,few,TRBV2,TRBJ2-5,TRBD2
TGTGCCAGCAGTTCCCTAGCGGAGAACACAGATACGCAGTATTTT,CASSSLAENTDTQYF,-,TRBV12-3/TRBV12-4,TRBJ2-3,TRBD2
TGTGCCAGCAGTTACTCCATCCGGGACCTCACCGGGGAGCTGTTTTTT,CASSYSIRDLTGELFF,-,TRBV6-2/TRBV6-3,TRBJ2-2,-
TGTGCCAGCAGTTTAGTTCGGCTAGCGGGGGCTATTAGGGGGAATGAGCAGTTCTTC,CASSLVRLAGAIRGNEQFF,many,TRBV12-3/TRBV12-4,TRBJ2-1,TRBD2
TGTGCCAGCAGTTTAGCCAGCCTTGAGACCCAGTACTTC,CASSLASLETQYF,few,TRBV12-3/TRBV12-4,TRBJ2-5,-
TGCAGCGTTGAAGATCCGGGGGCAGAGGCCAAAAACATTCAGTACTTC,CSVEDPGAEAKNIQYF,-,TRBV29-1,TRBJ2-4,-
TGTGCCAGCGCCTGGACAGATACCTACGAGCAGTACTTC,CASAWTDTYEQYF,few,TRBV27,TRBJ2-7,-
TGCAGTGCTAGAGGGGTCTACTCTAGCTCCTACGAGCAGTACTTC,CSARGVYSSSYEQYF,few,TRBV20-1,TRBJ2-7,-
TGCAGCGTTGCGGGGGTCTCGGCGTATGAGCAGTTCTTC,CSVAGVSAYEQFF,-,TRBV29-1,TRBJ2-1,-
TGTGCCAGCAGCGTGAGTTCAGATACGCAGTATTTT,CASSVSSDTQYF,few,TRBV9,TRBJ2-3,-
TGTGCCAGCAGCTGGACTAGCGGGGGAAGGAATGAGCAGTTCTTC,CASSWTSGGRNEQFF,-,TRBV7-2,TRBJ2-1,TRBD2
TGCAGTGCTAGAGACAGGTCCTACGAGCAGTACTTC,CSARDRSYEQYF,-,TRBV20-1,TRBJ2-7,-
TGTGCCAGCAGCGTAGAGGGGGGATCTGAAGCTTTCTTT,CASSVEGGSEAFF,-,TRBV9,TRBJ1-1,-
TGTGCCAGCAGCTTACGGCCGGGACTAGCCCACAATGAGCAGTTCTTC,CASSLRPGLAHNEQFF,-,TRBV7-2,TRBJ2-1,TRBD2
TGTGCCACCAGCAGGGATAGGGCAGCCACCGGGGAGCTGTTTTTT,CATSRDRAATGELFF,few,TRBV15,TRBJ2-2,-
TGTGCCTGGAGTGCAGAAGGGGGCAAGTATAATTCACCCCTCCACTTT,CAWSAEGGKYNSPLHF,few,TRBV30,TRBJ1-6,TRBD1
TGCGCCAGCAGCCAAGTCATAGGGGGCAATCAGCCCCAGCATTTT,CASSQVIGGNQPQHF,-,TRBV4-1,TRBJ1-5,-
TGTGCCAGCAGCTTAGAAATGGGGGTTCAGCCCCAGCATTTT,CASSLEMGVQPQHF,-,TRBV11-2,TRBJ1-5,-
TGTGCCAGCAGCCCCGGGGAGGCCTATGGCTACACCTTC,CASSPGEAYGYTF,few,TRBV9,TRBJ1-2,-
TGTGCCAGCAGTTACATGGGGGTTGAAGAGACCCAGTACTTC,CASSYMGVEETQYF,-,TRBV6-2/TRBV6-3,TRBJ2-5,-
TGTGCCAGCAGTCTTATCCAGGGACGACGGTCAGGGGCCTACGAGCAGTACTTC,CASSLIQGRRSGAYEQYF,-,TRBV27,TRBJ2-7,-
TGTGCCAGCAGGGACAGGGAAGAGTACACTGAAGCTTTCTTT,CASRDREEYTEAFF,few,TRBV12-3/TRBV12-4,TRBJ1-1,TRBD1
TGTGCCAGCAGCCAAGCTGACAGGGTAGGGGGCTACACCTTC,CASSQADRVGGYTF,-,TRBV4-2,TRBJ1-2,TRBD1
TGTGCCAGCAGAGGACTAGCGGCAAACATTCAGTACTTC,CASRGLAANIQYF,-,TRBV6-1,TRBJ2-4,TRBD2
TGTGCCAGCAGTTTCTTCCTCCGACTAGCGGGAGGGGGCGAGCAGTACTTC,CASSFFLRLAGGGEQYF,few,TRBV27,TRBJ2-7,TRBD2
TGTGCCAGCAGTTTCGGCGTGACGAACACTGAAGCTTTCTTT,CASSFGVTNTEAFF,few,TRBV12-3/TRBV12-4,TRBJ1-1,-
TGCGCCAGCAGTGAGCCTGAGGCGGGACGGACGCAGTATTTT,CASSEPEAGRTQYF,-,TRBV10-2,TRBJ2-3,-
TGTGCCATCCGAGCGGGACAGGGAGAGAGTGAGCAGTTCTTC,CAIRAGQGESEQFF,few,TRBV10-3,TRBJ2-1,TRBD1
TGTGCCAGTAGTATAGCGGGAGGGCGTACAGAGACCCAGTACTTC,CASSIAGGRTETQYF,-,TRBV19,TRBJ2-5,TRBD2
TGTGCCTGGAGTCGCGGGCAGATGAACACTGAAGCTTTCTTT,CAWSRGQMNTEAFF,-,TRBV30,TRBJ1-1,-
TGCAGCGTTGAACTAGCGGGGTTCACAGATACGCAGTATTTT,CSVELAGFTDTQYF,few,TRBV29-1,TRBJ2-3,TRBD2
TGTGCCAGCAGCTCAGAACAGGGGGCGGTCTACTATGGCTACACCTTC,CASSSEQGAVYYGYTF,-,TRBV7-9,TRBJ1-2,TRBD1
TGTGCCAGCAGTGAATCCTGGGTGCCGGGAGTCTCCTACGAGCAGTACTTC,CASSESWVPGVSYEQYF,-,TRBV25-1,TRBJ2-7,-
TGTGCCAGCAGCCTCCGAGTGGACGACCCAGATACGCAGTATTTT,CASSLRVDDPDTQYF,few,TRBV7-9,TRBJ2-3,-
TGTGCCAGCAGCTTACGAGTCGGGGGGCACGAGCAGTACTTC,CASSLRVGGHEQYF,-,TRBV7-3,TRBJ2-7,-
TGTGCCACCAGCACAGAATTACAGCTAGCCAAAAACATTCAGTACTTC,CATSTELQLAKNIQYF,few,TRBV15,TRBJ2-4,-